This TCR beta chain was found in a study of beta chain features in type 1 diabetes. Trimming took off 5 bases at V and 8 bases at J, with 12 bases between the two ends. Germline CDR1 is LNHDA and CDR2 is SQIVND (reference sequence). This CDR3 has 12 residues. Findings and caveats of the study: Although PCR might favor shorter templates, it would do so equally in patients and controls. Patients with type 1 diabetes showed fewer VDJ junction insertions and more deletions. Within each of all four CD4+ subsets, Type 1 diabetes patients had TCRB CDR3s that were moderately but significantly shorter. The naive, central memory and Treg TCRB repertoires of patients appeared to be more similar to one another than those of healthy donors.

The investigators reverse transcribed all of the isolated RNA, so they sequenced expressed TCRB transcripts. Clones were read by immunoSEQ multiplex PCR, and TCRdb kept only the in-frame ones, dropping some. Here the sample spans about 280,000 clones, roughly 15% being singletons. Concerning this clone: Its specificity is unknown.

All sorted populations exceeded 95% purity. The sample was naive CD4+ T cells from blood. The genes are TRBV19 and TRBJ1-1; weak D call: TRBD1 (5 bases). This clonotype was sampled from a man between 18 and 29 years old with type 1 diabetes. This CDR3 reads CASSSQGAEAFF. CDR3 nucleotide sequence: TGTGCCAGTAGTTCCCAGGGCGCAGAAGCTTTCTTT.